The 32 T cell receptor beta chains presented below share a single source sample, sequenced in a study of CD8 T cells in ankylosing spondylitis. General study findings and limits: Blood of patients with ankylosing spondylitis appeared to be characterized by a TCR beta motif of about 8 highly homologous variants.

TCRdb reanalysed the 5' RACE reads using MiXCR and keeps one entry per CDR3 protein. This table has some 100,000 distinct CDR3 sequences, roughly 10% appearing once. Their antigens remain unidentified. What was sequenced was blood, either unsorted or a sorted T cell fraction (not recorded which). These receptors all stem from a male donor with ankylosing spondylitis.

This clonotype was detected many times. The CDR3 sequence is CASSEYLAGGGEQFF. As DNA, the CDR3 is TGTGCCAGCAGTGAATACCTAGCGGGAGGGGGTGAGCAGTTCTTC. This chain joins TRBV25-1 and TRBJ2-1; the match to TRBD2 covers 12 bases. The CDR3 length is 15 residues. The V and J ends lost 0 bases and 9 bases, in that order; junction bases with no gene match: 3. Germline CDR1 MGHDK, CDR2 SYGVNS.

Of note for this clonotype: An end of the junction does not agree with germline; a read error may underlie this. In nucleotides, the CDR3 is TGTGCCATCCGGGACATCGATGAGCGGTTCTTC. It yields the protein CAIRDIDERFF. The chain recombines TRBV2 with TRBJ2-1, with D maybe TRBD1 (6 bases). CDR1 and CDR2 (germline): SNHLY, FYNNEI. This CDR3 region has 11 residues. The complete variable domain, with remaining parts taken from reference TRBV2 and TRBJ2-1, reads EPEVTQTPSHQVTQMGQEVILRCVPISNHLYFYWYRQILGQKVEFLVSFYNNEISEKSEIFDDQFSVERPDGSNFTLKIRSTKLEDSAMYFCAIRDIDERFFGPGTRLTVL.

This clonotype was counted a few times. CDR3 sequence: CASSFSGPEGEQFF. CDR3 nucleotides: TGTGCCAGCAGTTTCAGCGGGCCGGAGGGGGAGCAGTTCTTC. V and J are TRBV27 and TRBJ2-1; D may be TRBD2 (6 bases). The CDR3 loop spans 14 amino acids. V gave up 3 bases and J gave up 10 bases, with 16 bases separating them. Germline V gene lookup returns CDR1 MNHEY and CDR2 SMNVEV (reference sequence).

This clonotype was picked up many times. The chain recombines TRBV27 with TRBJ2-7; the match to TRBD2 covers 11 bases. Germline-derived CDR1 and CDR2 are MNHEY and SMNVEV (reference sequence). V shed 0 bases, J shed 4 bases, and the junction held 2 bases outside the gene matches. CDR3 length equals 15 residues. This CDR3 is CASSLSASGRYEQYF. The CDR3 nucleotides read TGTGCCAGCAGTTTATCGGCTAGCGGGAGGTACGAGCAGTACTTC.

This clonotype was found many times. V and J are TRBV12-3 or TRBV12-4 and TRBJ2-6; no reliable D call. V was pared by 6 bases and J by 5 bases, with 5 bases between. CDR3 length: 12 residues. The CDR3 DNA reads TGTGCCAGCAGCTCAAGGGCCAACGTCCTGACTTTC. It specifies CASSSRANVLTF.

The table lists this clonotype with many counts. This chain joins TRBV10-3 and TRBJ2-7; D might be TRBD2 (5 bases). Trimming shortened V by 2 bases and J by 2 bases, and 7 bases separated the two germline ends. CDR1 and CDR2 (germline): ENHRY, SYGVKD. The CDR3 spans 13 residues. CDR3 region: CAISEGLAYEQYF. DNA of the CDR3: TGTGCCATCAGTGAGGGACTCGCCTACGAGCAGTACTTC.

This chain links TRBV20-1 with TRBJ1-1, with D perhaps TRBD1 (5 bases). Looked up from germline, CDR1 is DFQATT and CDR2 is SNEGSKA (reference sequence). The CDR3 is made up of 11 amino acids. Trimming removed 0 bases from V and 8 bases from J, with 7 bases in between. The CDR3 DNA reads TGCAGTGCTAGAGACCAGGGCGAAGCTTTCTTT. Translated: CSARDQGEAFF.

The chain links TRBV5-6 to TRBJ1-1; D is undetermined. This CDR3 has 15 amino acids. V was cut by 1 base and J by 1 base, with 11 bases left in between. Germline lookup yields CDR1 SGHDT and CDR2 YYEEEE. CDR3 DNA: TGTGCCAGCAGCTTGAAAGCGCTAAGGAACACTGAAGCTTTCTTT. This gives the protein CASSLKALRNTEAFF.

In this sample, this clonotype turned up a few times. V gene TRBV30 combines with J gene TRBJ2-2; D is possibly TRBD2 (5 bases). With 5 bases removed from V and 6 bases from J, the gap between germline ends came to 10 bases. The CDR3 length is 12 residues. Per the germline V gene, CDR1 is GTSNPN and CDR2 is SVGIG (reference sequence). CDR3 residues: CAWGGDAGELFF. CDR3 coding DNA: TGTGCCTGGGGAGGCGACGCCGGGGAGCTGTTTTTT.

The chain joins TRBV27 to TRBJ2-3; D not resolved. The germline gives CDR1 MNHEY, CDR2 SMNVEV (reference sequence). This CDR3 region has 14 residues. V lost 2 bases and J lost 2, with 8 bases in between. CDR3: CASSLLGPTDTQYF. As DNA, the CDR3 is TGTGCCAGCAGTTTACTAGGGCCCACAGATACGCAGTATTTT.

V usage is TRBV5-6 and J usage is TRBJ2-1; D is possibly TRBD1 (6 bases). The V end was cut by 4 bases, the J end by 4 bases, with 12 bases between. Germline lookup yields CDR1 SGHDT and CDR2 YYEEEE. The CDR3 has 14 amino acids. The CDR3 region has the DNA TGTGCCAGCAGCGCCATGACAGGATACAATGAGCAGTTCTTC. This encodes CASSAMTGYNEQFF.

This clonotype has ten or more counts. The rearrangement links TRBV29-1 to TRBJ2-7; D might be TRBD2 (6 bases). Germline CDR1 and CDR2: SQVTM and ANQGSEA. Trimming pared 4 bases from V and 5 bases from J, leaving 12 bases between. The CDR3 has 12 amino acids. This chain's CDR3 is CSVVEGANEQYF. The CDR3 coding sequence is TGCAGCGTTGTGGAGGGTGCGAACGAGCAGTACTTC.

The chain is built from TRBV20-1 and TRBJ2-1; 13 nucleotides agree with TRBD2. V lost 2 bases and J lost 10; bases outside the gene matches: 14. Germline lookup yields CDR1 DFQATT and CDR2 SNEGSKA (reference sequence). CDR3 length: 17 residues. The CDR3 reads CSARLSLGLAGSWEQFF. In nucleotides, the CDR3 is TGCAGTGCTAGACTCAGTTTGGGACTAGCGGGATCGTGGGAGCAGTTCTTC.

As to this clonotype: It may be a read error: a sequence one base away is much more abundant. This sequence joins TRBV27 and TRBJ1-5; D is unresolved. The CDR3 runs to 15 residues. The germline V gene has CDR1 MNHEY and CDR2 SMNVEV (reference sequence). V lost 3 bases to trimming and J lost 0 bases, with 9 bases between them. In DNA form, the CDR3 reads TGTGCCAGCAGTTTTACTCCACATAGCAATCAGCCCCAGCATTTT. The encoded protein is CASSFTPHSNQPQHF.

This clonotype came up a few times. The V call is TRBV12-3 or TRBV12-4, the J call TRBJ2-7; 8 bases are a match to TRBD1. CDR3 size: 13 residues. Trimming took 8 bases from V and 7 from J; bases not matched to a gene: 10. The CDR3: CASSRTGYWEQYF. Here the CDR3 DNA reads TGTGCCAGCTCAAGGACAGGGTATTGGGAGCAGTACTTC.

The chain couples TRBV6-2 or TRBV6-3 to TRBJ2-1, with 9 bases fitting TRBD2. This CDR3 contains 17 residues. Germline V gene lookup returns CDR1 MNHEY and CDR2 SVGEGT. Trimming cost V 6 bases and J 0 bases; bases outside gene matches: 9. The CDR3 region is CASSEWGSGSSYNEQFF. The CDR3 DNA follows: TGTGCCAGCAGCGAATGGGGTAGCGGGAGCTCCTACAATGAGCAGTTCTTC.

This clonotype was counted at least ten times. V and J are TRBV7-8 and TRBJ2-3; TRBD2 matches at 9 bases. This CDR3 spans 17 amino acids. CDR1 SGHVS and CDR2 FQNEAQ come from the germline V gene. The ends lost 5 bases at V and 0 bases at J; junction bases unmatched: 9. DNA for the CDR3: TGTGCCAGCAGCCCGGAACCGGGACTAGCTAGCACAGATACGCAGTATTTT. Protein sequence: CASSPEPGLASTDTQYF.

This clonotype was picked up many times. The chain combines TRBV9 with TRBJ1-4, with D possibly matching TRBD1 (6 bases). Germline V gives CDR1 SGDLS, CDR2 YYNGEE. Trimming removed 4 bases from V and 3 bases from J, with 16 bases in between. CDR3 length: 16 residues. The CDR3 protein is CASSSRWGPSNEKLFF. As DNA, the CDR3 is TGTGCCAGCAGCTCAAGATGGGGGCCTTCTAATGAAAAACTGTTTTTT.

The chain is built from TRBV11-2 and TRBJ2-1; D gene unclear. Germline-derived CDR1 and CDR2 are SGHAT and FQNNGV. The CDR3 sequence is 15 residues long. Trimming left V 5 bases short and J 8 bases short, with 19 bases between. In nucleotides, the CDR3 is TGTGCCAGCAGCCAACCAGCCGCTCTCGGCGATGAGCAGTTCTTC. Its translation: CASSQPAALGDEQFF.

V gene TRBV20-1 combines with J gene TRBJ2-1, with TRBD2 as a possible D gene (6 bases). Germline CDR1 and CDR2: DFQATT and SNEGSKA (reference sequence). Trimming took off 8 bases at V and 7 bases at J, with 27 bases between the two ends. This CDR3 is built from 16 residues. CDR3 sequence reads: CSPLGTRRDGWNEQFF. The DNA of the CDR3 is TGCAGTCCACTAGGAACTAGGCGGGACGGTTGGAATGAGCAGTTCTTC.

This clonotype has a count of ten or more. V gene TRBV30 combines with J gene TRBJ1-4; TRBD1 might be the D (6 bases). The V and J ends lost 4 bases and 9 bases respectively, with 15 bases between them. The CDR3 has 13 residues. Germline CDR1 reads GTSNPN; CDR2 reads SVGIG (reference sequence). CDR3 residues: CAWMDSLMKKLFF. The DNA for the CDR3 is TGTGCCTGGATGGACAGCTTAATGAAAAAACTGTTTTTT.

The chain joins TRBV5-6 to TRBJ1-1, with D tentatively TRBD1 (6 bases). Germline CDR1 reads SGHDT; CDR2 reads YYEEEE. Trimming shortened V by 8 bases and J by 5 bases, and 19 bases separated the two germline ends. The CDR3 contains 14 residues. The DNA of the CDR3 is TGTGCCAGTGTAACGACAGGTTGGAATACTGAAGCTTTCTTT. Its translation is CASVTTGWNTEAFF.

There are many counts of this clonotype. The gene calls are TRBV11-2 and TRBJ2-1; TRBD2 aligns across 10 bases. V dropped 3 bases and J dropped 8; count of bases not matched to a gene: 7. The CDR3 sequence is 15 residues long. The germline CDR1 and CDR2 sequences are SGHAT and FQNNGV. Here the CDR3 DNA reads TGTGCCAGCAGCTTTCCCCTAGCGGGAGCGGATGAGCAGTTCTTC. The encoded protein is CASSFPLAGADEQFF.

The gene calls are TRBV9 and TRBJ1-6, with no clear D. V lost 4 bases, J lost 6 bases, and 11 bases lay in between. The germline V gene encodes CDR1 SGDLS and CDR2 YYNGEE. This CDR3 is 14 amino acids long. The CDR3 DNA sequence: TGTGCCAGCAGCCTGGCGCCTGGTAATTCACCCCTCCACTTT. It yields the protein CASSLAPGNSPLHF. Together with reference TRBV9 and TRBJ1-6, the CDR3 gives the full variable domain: DSGVTQTPKHLITATGQRVTLRCSPRSGDLSVYWYQQSLDQGLQFLIQYYNGEERAKGNILERFSAQQFPDLHSELNLSSLELGDSALYFCASSLAPGNSPLHFGNGTRLTVT.

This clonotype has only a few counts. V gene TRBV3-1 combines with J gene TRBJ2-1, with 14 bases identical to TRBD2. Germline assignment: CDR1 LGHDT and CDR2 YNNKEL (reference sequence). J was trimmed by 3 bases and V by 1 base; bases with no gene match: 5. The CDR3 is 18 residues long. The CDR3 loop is CASSQGWTSGRSYNEQFF. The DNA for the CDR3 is TGTGCCAGCAGCCAAGGGTGGACTAGCGGGAGGAGCTACAATGAGCAGTTCTTC.

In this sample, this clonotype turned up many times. For the CDR3, the DNA is TGTGCCAGCAGTTCCCACGAGGTTGACACTGAAGCTTTCTTT. Its protein product is CASSSHEVDTEAFF. The genes are TRBV2 and TRBJ1-1; no reliable D call. The CDR3 spans 14 residues. V lost 5 bases, J lost 3 bases, and 13 bases lay in between. In germline, CDR1 is SNHLY, CDR2 FYNNEI. The complete variable domain, with remaining parts taken from reference TRBV2 and TRBJ1-1, reads EPEVTQTPSHQVTQMGQEVILRCVPISNHLYFYWYRQILGQKVEFLVSFYNNEISEKSEIFDDQFSVERPDGSNFTLKIRSTKLEDSAMYFCASSSHEVDTEAFFGQGTRLTVV.

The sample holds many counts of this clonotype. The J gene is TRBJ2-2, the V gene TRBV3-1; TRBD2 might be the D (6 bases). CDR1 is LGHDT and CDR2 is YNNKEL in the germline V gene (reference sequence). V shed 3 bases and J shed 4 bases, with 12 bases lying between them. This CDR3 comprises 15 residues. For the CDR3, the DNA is TGTGCCAGCAGCCAGGGCCGCGGGACCACCGGGGAGCTGTTTTTT. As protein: CASSQGRGTTGELFF.

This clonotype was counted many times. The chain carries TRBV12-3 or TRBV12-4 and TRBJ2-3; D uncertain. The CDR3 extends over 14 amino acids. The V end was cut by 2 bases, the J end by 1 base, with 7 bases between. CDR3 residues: CASSLTLGTDTQYF. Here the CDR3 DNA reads TGTGCCAGCAGTTTAACCCTAGGCACAGATACGCAGTATTTT.

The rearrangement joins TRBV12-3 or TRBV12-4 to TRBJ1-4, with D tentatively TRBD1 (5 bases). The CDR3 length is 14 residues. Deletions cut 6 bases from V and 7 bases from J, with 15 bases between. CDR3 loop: CASSDGGSGEKLFF. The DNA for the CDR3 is TGTGCCAGCAGCGACGGGGGTTCGGGTGAAAAACTGTTTTTT.

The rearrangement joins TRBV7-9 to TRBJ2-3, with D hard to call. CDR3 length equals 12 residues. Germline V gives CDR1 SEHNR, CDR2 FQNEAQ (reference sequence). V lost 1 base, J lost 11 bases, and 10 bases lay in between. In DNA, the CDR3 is TGTGCCAGCAGCTTAGAGCCCCTGGGGCAGTATTTT. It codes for CASSLEPLGQYF.

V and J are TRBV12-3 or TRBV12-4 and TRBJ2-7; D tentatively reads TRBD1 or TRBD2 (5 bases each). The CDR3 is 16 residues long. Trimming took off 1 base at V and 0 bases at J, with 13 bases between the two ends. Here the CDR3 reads CASSLDQGRSSYEQYF. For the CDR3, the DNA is TGTGCCAGCAGTTTAGATCAGGGACGAAGCTCCTACGAGCAGTACTTC.

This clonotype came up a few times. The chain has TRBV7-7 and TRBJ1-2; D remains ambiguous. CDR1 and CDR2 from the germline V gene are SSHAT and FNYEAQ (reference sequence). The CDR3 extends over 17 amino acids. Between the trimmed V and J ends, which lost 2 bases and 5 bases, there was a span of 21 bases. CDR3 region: CASSLLLPPRRLYGYTF. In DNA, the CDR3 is TGTGCCAGCAGCTTACTGCTCCCACCCCGGCGGTTATATGGCTACACCTTC.